The 9 T cell receptor beta chains in this list originate from one sample, sequenced in a study of blood T cells in healthy people across ages. Next came a second PCR, run for roughly 6 to 11 cycles, which used a sample-barcoded 5' primer along with a J-beta primer mix. One entry per CDR3 protein results from TCRdb running MiXCR on the 5' RACE reads. The data show 2 million or so distinct CDR3 sequences, with around 48% seen just once and less than 2.5% held by the top ten. Sequencing was carried out using blood. The source of these receptors is a woman aged 40 to 49 in good health.

The rearrangement uses TRBV6-1 and TRBJ1-5, with 11 bases that match TRBD1. Germline V gene data show CDR1 as MNHNS and CDR2 as SASEGT. J lost 3 bases, V lost 8 bases, and 3 bases had no gene match. The CDR3 runs 14 residues. The CDR3 coding sequence is TGTGCCAGCGGACAGGGGGCAGACAATCAGCCCCAGCATTTT. As protein: CASGQGADNQPQHF.

DNA for the CDR3: TGTGCCAGCAGTTTAGGGGGACAGTTCCACAATGAGCAGTTCTTC. This gives the protein CASSLGGQFHNEQFF. V and J are TRBV6-5 and TRBJ2-1, with TRBD1 matching 7 bases. The CDR3 length is 15 residues. Trimming removed 4 bases from V and 5 bases from J; junction bases left unmatched: 8. The germline V gene encodes CDR1 MNHEY and CDR2 SVGAGI.

V is TRBV4-3 and J is TRBJ1-2; D possibly corresponds to TRBD1 (6 bases). V was pared by 0 bases and J by 4 bases, with 18 bases between. The germline V gene has CDR1 LGHNA and CDR2 YSLEER. The CDR3 has 17 amino acids. The CDR3 protein is CASSQDSYTGTRYGYTF. CDR3 DNA: TGCGCCAGCAGCCAAGATTCTTATACCGGGACACGCTATGGCTACACCTTC.

The CDR3 region is CASSQGQGANNYGYTF. DNA of the CDR3: TGTGCCAGCAGCCAAGGACAGGGGGCGAATAACTATGGCTACACCTTC. The chain joins TRBV4-2 to TRBJ1-2; 10 positions agree with TRBD1. CDR1 is LGHNA and CDR2 is YNFKEQ in the germline V gene. V lost 1 base and J lost 1; bases outside the gene matches: 3. The CDR3 totals 16 residues.

This clonotype was seen a handful of times. V is TRBV3-1 and J is TRBJ2-3, with unresolved D. Trimming cost V 4 bases and J 0 bases, with 14 bases left between them. Germline CDR1 and CDR2: LGHDT and YNNKEL (reference sequence). The CDR3 runs 16 residues. The CDR3 region is CASSPRSRSSTDTQYF. CDR3 sequence (DNA): TGTGCCAGCAGCCCGCGCAGCAGGTCTAGCACAGATACGCAGTATTTT.

The sample holds a few counts of this clonotype. V and J are TRBV6-2 or TRBV6-3 and TRBJ2-7; 7 nucleotides align to TRBD1. Unmatched junction bases numbered 11, after V lost 6 bases and J lost 3 bases. The CDR3 spans 15 residues. Germline V gives CDR1 MNHEY, CDR2 SVGEGT. The CDR3 loop is CASSPLGQPGYEQYF. In DNA, the CDR3 is TGTGCCAGCAGCCCATTGGGACAGCCGGGCTACGAGCAGTACTTC.

The sample holds a few counts of this clonotype. This chain connects TRBV5-1 to TRBJ2-5, with D uncertain. The CDR3 runs 14 residues. Looked up from germline, CDR1 is SGHRS and CDR2 is YFSETQ. V lost 3 bases and J 5 bases, leaving 14 bases between the germline ends. The CDR3 region has the DNA TGCGCCAGCAGCTGGGGAAAACCTGGGGAGACCCAGTACTTC. Translation gives CASSWGKPGETQYF.

This clonotype turned up a few times. Here the CDR3 reads CASSFPAGEQFF. CDR3 bases: TGTGCCAGCAGCTTTCCAGCGGGTGAGCAGTTCTTC. V gene TRBV7-2 combines with J gene TRBJ2-1; tentatively, D is TRBD2 (6 bases). The V gene lost 3 bases and the J gene lost 9 bases, with 9 bases spanning the gap. Per germline, CDR1 SGHTA and CDR2 FQGNSA. This CDR3 contains 12 residues.

J is TRBJ1-2 and V is TRBV6-1, with unresolved D. CDR1 MNHNS and CDR2 SASEGT come from the germline V gene. CDR3 length: 14 amino acids. Trimming took off 1 base at V and 4 bases at J, with 10 bases between the two ends. CDR3 sequence (DNA): TGTGCCAGCAGTGAAGGGGTTCGAGGCTATGGCTACACCTTC. Translation: CASSEGVRGYGYTF.